These 19 T cell receptor beta chains were sequenced from one sample in a study of CD4 T cells in relation to SARS-CoV-2 and coronaviruses. These TCRs are of unknown antigen specificity. Before the COVID-19 pandemic, during about 2011-2019, CD4+ T cells were taken from unexposed donors. The cells were cultured for about ten days before CD4+ T cells were isolated. This table comes from immunoSEQ multiplex PCR, and its TCRdb copy is limited to in-frame clones, with some not included. The top ten clones hold around 17% of a sample with approximately 20,000 clones, around 68% of them seen once. The sample consisted of CD4+ T cells from PBMCs, cultured in vitro. The receptors were gathered from a human donor in good health.

The rearrangement uses TRBV2 and TRBJ2-2; tentatively, D is TRBD2 (6 bases). Germline assignment: CDR1 SNHLY and CDR2 FYNNEI. The CDR3 is 15 residues long. Trimming left V 7 bases short and J 1 base short, with 13 bases between. In DNA, the CDR3 is TGTGCCAGCATGGAAGCGGGCCAGAACACCGGGGAGCTGTTTTTT. Translated: CASMEAGQNTGELFF.

The chain recombines TRBV5-6 with TRBJ1-6; D is undetermined. This CDR3 is built from 13 residues. CDR1 and CDR2 (germline): SGHDT, YYEEEE. Trimming removed 3 bases at V and 5 bases at J, with 6 bases between. CDR3 amino acids: CASSWTDNSPLHF. As DNA, the CDR3 is TGTGCCAGCAGCTGGACCGATAATTCACCCCTCCACTTT. Full variable domain (rest looked up from reference TRBV5-6 and TRBJ1-6): DAGVTQSPTHLIKTRGQQVTLRCSPKSGHDTVSWYQQALGQGPQFIFQYYEEEERQRGNFPDRFSGHQFPNYSSELNVNALLLGDSALYLCASSWTDNSPLHFGNGTRLTVT.

This clone has only a few counts. The rearrangement joins TRBV30 to TRBJ1-1; tentative D call: TRBD1 (6 bases). Germline assignment: CDR1 GTSNPN and CDR2 SVGIG (reference sequence). This CDR3 region has 11 residues. Trimming shortened V by 4 bases and J by 5 bases, and 8 bases separated the two germline ends. The CDR3 protein is CAWIGGTEAFF. CDR3 in DNA: TGTGCCTGGATAGGGGGGACTGAAGCTTTCTTT.

This chain connects TRBV5-1 to TRBJ2-5, with 10 bases identical to TRBD2. The J segment lost 1 base and the V segment lost 0 bases, leaving 6 bases of the junction unmatched. Germline lookup yields CDR1 SGHRS and CDR2 YFSETQ. This CDR3 region has 17 residues. CDR3 sequence: CASSLVVAGGIQETQYF. The CDR3 nucleotides are TGCGCCAGCAGCTTGGTCGTAGCGGGGGGCATCCAAGAGACCCAGTACTTC.

The rearrangement links TRBV4-3 to TRBJ2-3; D uncertain. This CDR3 has 15 residues. Germline V gene lookup returns CDR1 LGHNA and CDR2 YSLEER. V lost 1 base and J 2 bases, leaving 10 bases between the germline ends. This chain's CDR3 is CASSQGRRATDTQYF. The CDR3 DNA reads as TGCGCCAGCAGCCAAGGGCGGAGAGCCACAGATACGCAGTATTTT.

The rearrangement links TRBV6-5 to TRBJ2-2; TRBD2 is a possible D gene (6 bases). The V gene lost 6 bases and the J gene lost 9 bases, with 14 bases spanning the gap. Germline assignment: CDR1 MNHEY and CDR2 SVGAGI. CDR3 size: 13 residues. The CDR3 DNA reads as TGTGCCAGCAGCGCCTCTAGCGTCCGGGAGCTGTTTTTT. Protein sequence: CASSASSVRELFF.

Only one count was recorded for this clone. The chain uses TRBV21-1 and TRBJ1-6. TRBV21-1 is reported as a pseudogene. The CDR3 has 13 residues. CDR3 residues: CASSKRKDSPLHF. In DNA form, the CDR3 reads TGTGCCAGCAGCAAACGCAAGGATTCACCCCTCCACTTT.

This clone was counted only a few times. The genes are TRBV9 and TRBJ2-3; 8 bases map to TRBD1. J gave up 4 bases and V 2 bases, and 3 bases lay outside the gene matches. Germline V gene sequence: CDR1 SGDLS, CDR2 YYNGEE. The CDR3 contains 14 residues. The CDR3 bases are TGTGCCAGCAGCGTCGGACAGGGCCCAGATACGCAGTATTTT. Translating gives CASSVGQGPDTQYF.

The V and J genes are TRBV11-2 and TRBJ1-1, with D maybe TRBD1 (5 bases). The CDR3 sequence is 14 residues long. V was shortened by 0 bases and J by 11 bases, with 16 bases between the two germline ends. The V gene's germline CDR1 is SGHAT and CDR2 FQNNGV. The CDR3 spells CASSLEGSRDRAFF. The CDR3 nucleotides are TGTGCCAGCAGCTTAGAAGGGAGCAGGGATCGGGCTTTCTTT.

In its sample, this clone was seen a few times. The V call is TRBV23-1, the J call TRBJ2-2, with D possibly being TRBD2 (6 bases). TRBV23-1 is annotated as an ORF whose role is uncertain. The CDR3 covers 16 residues. V dropped 8 bases and J dropped 7 bases, with 23 bases sitting between them. The CDR3 sequence: CASLWWRALVDGELFF. Here the CDR3 DNA reads TGCGCCAGCCTCTGGTGGAGGGCCCTGGTTGACGGGGAGCTGTTTTTT.

The table lists this clone with a few counts. The J gene is TRBJ2-5, the V gene TRBV6-5, with 13 bases matching TRBD2. The germline V gene has CDR1 MNHEY and CDR2 SVGAGI. The CDR3 runs 16 residues. Trimming removed 0 bases from V and 3 bases from J; junction bases left unmatched: 1. The CDR3 sequence is CASSYSGTSGKETQYF. The CDR3 DNA reads TGTGCCAGCAGTTACTCCGGGACTAGCGGGAAAGAGACCCAGTACTTC.

The V gene is TRBV24-1, the J gene TRBJ2-1; D possibly corresponds to TRBD2 (7 bases). With 5 bases removed from V and 4 bases from J, the gap between germline ends came to 26 bases. Germline V gene lookup returns CDR1 KGHDR and CDR2 SFDVKD. CDR3 length: 19 residues. CDR3 sequence: CATSAYRVPSGDTYNEQFF. The CDR3, as DNA: TGTGCCACCAGTGCCTACAGGGTCCCTAGCGGAGATACTTACAATGAGCAGTTCTTC.

This chain links TRBV10-2 with TRBJ2-1, with TRBD2 identical over 8 bases. V lost 8 bases and J lost 6; bases outside the gene matches: 9. Germline V CDR1 and CDR2: WSHSY, SAAADI. The CDR3 has 14 residues. Here the CDR3 reads CASCLAGSGNEQFF. DNA of the CDR3: TGCGCCAGCTGTTTAGCGGGATCGGGCAATGAGCAGTTCTTC.

The genes are TRBV29-1 and TRBJ1-2; weak D call: TRBD1 (5 bases). V was cut by 0 bases and J by 5 bases, with 10 bases left in between. Germline assignment: CDR1 SQVTM and CDR2 ANQGSEA. The CDR3 totals 13 residues. DNA of the CDR3: TGCAGCGTTGAAGATTGGGCAGGGTATGGCTACACCTTC. Protein sequence: CSVEDWAGYGYTF.

The chain is built from TRBV19 and TRBJ2-1; 9 bases are a match to TRBD1. V lost 4 bases to trimming and J lost 7 bases; unmatched junction nucleotides: 8. This CDR3 is built from 15 residues. The V gene's germline CDR1 is LNHDA and CDR2 SQIVND (reference sequence). The chain's CDR3 is CASSRQGQGRNEQFF. The CDR3 coding sequence is TGTGCCAGTAGTAGGCAGGGACAGGGTAGGAATGAGCAGTTCTTC.

The CDR3 reads CASSSRLGRAFF. The CDR3, as DNA: TGTGCCAGCAGCTCCCGCCTCGGGCGGGCTTTCTTT. The chain uses TRBV5-5 and TRBJ1-1; D gene ambiguous. Germline values: CDR1 SGHKS, CDR2 YYEKEE (reference sequence). V lost 3 bases, J lost 11 bases, and 14 bases lay in between. The CDR3 covers 12 residues.

This clone was counted a few times. V and J are TRBV7-2 and TRBJ2-1; 13 bases align to TRBD2. Germline CDR1 reads SGHTA; CDR2 reads FQGNSA. Trimming cost V 3 bases and J 6 bases; bases outside gene matches: 5. The CDR3 covers 16 residues. The CDR3 region is CASSFRTSGSSNEQFF. CDR3 DNA sequence: TGTGCCAGCAGCTTCCGGACTAGCGGGAGTTCCAATGAGCAGTTCTTC.

The rearrangement joins TRBV5-5 to TRBJ1-1, with D perhaps matching TRBD1 (5 bases). The CDR3 is 15 residues long. CDR1 and CDR2 from the germline V gene are SGHKS and YYEKEE (reference sequence). V was cut by 0 bases and J by 4 bases, with 13 bases left in between. The CDR3 coding sequence is TGTGCCAGCAGCTTGGAAGGAGGGGCAGGCACTGAAGCTTTCTTT. Protein product: CASSLEGGAGTEAFF.

The CDR3 nucleotides are TGTGCCAGCAGCCCTCCTAGATCCCACACCGGGGAGCTGTTTTTT. This gives the protein CASSPPRSHTGELFF. The V call is TRBV28, the J call TRBJ2-2; D not resolved. CDR1 and CDR2 (germline): MDHEN, SYDVKM. The germline V and J ends were trimmed by 6 bases and 3 bases, with 14 bases remaining between them. CDR3 length: 15 amino acids.